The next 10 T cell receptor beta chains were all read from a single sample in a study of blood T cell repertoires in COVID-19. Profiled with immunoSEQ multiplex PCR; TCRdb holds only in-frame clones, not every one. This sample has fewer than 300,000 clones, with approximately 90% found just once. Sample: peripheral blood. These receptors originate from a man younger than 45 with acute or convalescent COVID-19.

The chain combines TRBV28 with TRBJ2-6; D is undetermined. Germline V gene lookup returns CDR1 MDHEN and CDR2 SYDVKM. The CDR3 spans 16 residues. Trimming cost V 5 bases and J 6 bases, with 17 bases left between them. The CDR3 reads CASSETTISTANVLTF. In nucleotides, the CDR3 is TGTGCCAGCAGTGAGACAACCATCTCAACGGCCAACGTCCTGACTTTC.

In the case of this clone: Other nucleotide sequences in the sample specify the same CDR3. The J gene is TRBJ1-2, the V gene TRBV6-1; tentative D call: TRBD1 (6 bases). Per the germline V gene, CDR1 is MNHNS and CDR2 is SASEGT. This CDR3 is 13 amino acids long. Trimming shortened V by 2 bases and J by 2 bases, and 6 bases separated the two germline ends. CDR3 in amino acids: CASSETGNYGYTF. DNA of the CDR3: TGTGCCAGCAGTGAAACAGGGAACTATGGCTACACCTTC.

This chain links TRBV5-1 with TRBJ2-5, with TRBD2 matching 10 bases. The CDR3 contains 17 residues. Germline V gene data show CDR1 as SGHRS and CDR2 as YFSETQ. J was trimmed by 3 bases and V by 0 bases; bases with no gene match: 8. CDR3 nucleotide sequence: TGCGCCAGCAGCTTGGTTGTAGCGGGAGGTACTAAAGAGACCCAGTACTTC. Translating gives CASSLVVAGGTKETQYF.

Here the CDR3 reads CASSSGLFEQYF. The CDR3 DNA reads as TGTGCCAGCAGCTCAGGACTATTTGAGCAGTACTTC. V and J are TRBV11-2 and TRBJ2-7; a weak D match, TRBD2 (6 bases). Trimming stripped 4 bases from V and 7 bases from J, with 11 bases between. The germline V gene has CDR1 SGHAT and CDR2 FQNNGV. The CDR3 loop spans 12 amino acids. The full variable domain, completed using reference TRBV11-2 and TRBJ2-7, is EAGVAQSPRYKIIEKRQSVAFWCNPISGHATLYWYQQILGQGPKLLIQFQNNGVVDDSQLPKDRFSAERLKGVDSTLKIQPAKLEDSAVYLCASSSGLFEQYFGPGTRLTVT.

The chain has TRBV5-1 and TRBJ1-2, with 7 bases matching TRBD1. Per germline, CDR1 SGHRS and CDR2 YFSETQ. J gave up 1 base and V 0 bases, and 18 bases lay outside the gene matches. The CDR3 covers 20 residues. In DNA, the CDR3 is TGCGCCAGCAGCTTGGAACGCTTAAGGCGCAGGGGGGCGAGTAACTATGGCTACACCTTC. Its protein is CASSLERLRRRGASNYGYTF. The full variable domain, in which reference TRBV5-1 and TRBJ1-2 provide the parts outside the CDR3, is KAGVTQTPRYLIKTRGQQVTLSCSPISGHRSVSWYQQTPGQGLQFLFEYFSETQRNKGNFPGRFSGRQFSNSRSEMNVSTLELGDSALYLCASSLERLRRRGASNYGYTFGSGTRLTVV.

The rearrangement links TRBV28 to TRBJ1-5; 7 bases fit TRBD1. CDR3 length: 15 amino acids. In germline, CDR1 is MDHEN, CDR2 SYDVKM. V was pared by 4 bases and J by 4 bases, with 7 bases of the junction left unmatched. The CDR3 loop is CASSYTGTANQPQHF. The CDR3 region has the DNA TGTGCCAGCAGTTATACCGGGACAGCGAATCAGCCCCAGCATTTT. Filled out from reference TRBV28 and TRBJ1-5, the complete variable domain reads DVKVTQSSRYLVKRTGEKVFLECVQDMDHENMFWYRQDPGLGLRLIYFSYDVKMKEKGDIPEGYSVSREKKERFSLILESASTNQTSMYLCASSYTGTANQPQHFGDGTRLSIL.

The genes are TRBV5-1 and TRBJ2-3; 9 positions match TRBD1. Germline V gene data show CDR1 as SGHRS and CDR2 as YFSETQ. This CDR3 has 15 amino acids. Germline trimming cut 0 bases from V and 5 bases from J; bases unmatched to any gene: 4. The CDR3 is CASSLGGQGGDTQYF. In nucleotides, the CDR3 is TGCGCCAGCAGCTTGGGGGGACAGGGCGGAGATACGCAGTATTTT.

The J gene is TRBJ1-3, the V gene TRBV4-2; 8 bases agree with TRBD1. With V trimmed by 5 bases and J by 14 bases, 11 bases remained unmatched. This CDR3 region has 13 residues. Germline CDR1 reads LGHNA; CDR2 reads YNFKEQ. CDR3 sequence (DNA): TGTGCCAGCAGCGGACAGGGTTCCCCGACATTATATTTT. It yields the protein CASSGQGSPTLYF.

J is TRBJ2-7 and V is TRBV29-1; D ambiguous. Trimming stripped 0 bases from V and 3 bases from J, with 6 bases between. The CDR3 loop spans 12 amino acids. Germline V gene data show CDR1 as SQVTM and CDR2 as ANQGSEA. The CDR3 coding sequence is TGCAGCGTTGAAGACTTCGGCTACGAGCAGTACTTC. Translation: CSVEDFGYEQYF.

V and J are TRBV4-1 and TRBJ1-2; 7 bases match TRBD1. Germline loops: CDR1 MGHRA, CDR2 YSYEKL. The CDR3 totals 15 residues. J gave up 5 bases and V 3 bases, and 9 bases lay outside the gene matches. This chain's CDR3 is CASSHQAQGGYGYTF. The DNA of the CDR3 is TGCGCCAGCAGCCATCAGGCCCAGGGGGGTTATGGCTACACCTTC.